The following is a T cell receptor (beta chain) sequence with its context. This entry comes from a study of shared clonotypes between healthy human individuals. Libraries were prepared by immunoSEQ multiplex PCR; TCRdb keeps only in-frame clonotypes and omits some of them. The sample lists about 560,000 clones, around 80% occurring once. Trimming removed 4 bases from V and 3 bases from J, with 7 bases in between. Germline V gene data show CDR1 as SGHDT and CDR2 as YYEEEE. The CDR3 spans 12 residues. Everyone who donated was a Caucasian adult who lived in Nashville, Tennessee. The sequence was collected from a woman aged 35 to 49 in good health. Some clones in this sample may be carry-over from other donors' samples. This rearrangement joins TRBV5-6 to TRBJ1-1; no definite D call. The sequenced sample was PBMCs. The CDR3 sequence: CASSLRDTEAFF. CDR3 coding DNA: TGTGCCAGCAGCCTGAGAGACACTGAAGCTTTCTTT.